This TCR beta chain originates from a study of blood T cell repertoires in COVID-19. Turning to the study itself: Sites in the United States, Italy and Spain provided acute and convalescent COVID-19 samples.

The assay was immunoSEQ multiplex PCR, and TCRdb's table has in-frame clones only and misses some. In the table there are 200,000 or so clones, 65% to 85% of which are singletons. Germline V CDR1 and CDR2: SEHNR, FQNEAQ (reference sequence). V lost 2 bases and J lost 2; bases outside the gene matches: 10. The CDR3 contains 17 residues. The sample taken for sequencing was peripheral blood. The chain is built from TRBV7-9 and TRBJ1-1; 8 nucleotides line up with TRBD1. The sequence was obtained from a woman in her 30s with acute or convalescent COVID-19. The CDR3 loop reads CASSLSPDRALNTEAFF. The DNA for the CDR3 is TGTGCCAGCAGCTTATCCCCGGACAGGGCTCTAAACACTGAAGCTTTCTTT.